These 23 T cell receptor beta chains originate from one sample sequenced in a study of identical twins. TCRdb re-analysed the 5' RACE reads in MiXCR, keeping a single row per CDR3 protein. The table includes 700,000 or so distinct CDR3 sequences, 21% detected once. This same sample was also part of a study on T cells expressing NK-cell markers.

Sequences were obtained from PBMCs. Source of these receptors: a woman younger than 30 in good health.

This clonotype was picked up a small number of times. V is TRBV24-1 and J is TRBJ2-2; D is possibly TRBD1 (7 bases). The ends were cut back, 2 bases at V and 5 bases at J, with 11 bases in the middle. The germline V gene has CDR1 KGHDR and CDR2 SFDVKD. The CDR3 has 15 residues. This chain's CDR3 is CATSDSGDSTGELFF. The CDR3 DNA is TGTGCCACCAGTGATTCGGGGGACAGTACCGGGGAGCTGTTTTTT.

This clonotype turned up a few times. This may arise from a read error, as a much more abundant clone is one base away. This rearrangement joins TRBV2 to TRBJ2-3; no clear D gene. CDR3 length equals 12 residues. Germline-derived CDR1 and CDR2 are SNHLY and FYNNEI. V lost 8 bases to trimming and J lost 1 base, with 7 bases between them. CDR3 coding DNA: TGTGCCAGCGGTCCCCGCACAGATACGCAGTATTTT. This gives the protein CASGPRTDTQYF. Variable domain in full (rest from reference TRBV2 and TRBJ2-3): EPEVTQTPSHQVTQMGQEVILRCVPISNHLYFYWYRQILGQKVEFLVSFYNNEISEKSEIFDDQFSVERPDGSNFTLKIRSTKLEDSAMYFCASGPRTDTQYFGPGTRLTVL.

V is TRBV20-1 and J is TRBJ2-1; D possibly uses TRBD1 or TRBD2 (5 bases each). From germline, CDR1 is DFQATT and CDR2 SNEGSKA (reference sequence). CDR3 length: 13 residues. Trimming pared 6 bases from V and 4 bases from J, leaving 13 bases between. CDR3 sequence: CSATGRRYNEQFF. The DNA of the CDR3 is TGCAGTGCCACGGGACGGCGATACAATGAGCAGTTCTTC.

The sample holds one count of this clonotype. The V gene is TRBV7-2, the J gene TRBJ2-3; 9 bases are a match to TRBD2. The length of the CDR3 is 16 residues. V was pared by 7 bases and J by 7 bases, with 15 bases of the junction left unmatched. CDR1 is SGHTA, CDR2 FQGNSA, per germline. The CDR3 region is CASTPIFAGGANTQYF. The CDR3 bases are TGTGCCAGCACCCCTATATTTGCGGGAGGGGCAAATACGCAGTATTTT.

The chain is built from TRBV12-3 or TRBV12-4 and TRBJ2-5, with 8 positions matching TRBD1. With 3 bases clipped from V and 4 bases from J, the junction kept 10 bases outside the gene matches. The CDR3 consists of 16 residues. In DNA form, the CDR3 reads TGTGCCAGCAGTTTCCTGGGACAGGTCAGGATAGAGACCCAGTACTTC. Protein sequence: CASSFLGQVRIETQYF.

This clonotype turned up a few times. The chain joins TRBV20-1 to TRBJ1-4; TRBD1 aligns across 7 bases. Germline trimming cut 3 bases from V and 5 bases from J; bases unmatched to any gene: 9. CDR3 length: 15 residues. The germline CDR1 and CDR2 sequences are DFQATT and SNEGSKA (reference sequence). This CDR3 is CSASAPGTVNEKLFF. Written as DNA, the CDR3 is TGCAGTGCTAGCGCACCCGGGACAGTCAATGAAAAACTGTTTTTT.

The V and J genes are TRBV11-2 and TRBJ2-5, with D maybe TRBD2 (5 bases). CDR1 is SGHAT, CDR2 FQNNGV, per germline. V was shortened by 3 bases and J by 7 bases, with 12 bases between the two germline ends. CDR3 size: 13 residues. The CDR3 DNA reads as TGTGCCAGCAGCTTGAGGACTGGTTCGACCCAGTACTTC. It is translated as CASSLRTGSTQYF.

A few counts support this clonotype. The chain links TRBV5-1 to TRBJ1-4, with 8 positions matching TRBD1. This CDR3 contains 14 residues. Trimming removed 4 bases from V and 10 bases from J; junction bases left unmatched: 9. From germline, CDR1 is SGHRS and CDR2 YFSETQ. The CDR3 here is CASSEVQGDGKLFF. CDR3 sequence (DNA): TGCGCCAGCAGCGAAGTACAGGGGGACGGAAAACTGTTTTTT.

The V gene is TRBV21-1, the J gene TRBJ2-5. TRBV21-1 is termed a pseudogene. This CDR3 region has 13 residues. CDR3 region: CASSKSLPETQYF. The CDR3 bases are TGTGCCAGCAGCAAGAGTTTACCAGAGACCCAGTACTTC.

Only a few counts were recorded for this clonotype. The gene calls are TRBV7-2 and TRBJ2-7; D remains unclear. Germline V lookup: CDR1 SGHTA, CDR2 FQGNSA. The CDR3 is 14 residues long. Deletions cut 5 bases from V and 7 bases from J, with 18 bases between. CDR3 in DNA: TGTGCCAGCAGCCCGTCGCGACTCCAAGTGGAGCAGTACTTC. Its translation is CASSPSRLQVEQYF.

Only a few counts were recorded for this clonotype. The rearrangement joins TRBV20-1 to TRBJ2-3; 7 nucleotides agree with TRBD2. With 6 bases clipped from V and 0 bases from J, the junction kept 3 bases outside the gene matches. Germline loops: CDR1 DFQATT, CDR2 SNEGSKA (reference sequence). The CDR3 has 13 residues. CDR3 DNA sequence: TGCAGTGCCCAGCGGGGAAGCACAGATACGCAGTATTTT. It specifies CSAQRGSTDTQYF.

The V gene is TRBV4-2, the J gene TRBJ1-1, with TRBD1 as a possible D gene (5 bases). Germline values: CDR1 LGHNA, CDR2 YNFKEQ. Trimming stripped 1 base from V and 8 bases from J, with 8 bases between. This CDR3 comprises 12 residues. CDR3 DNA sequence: TGTGCCAGCAGCCAAGGGGGACGAGAAGCTTTCTTT. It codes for CASSQGGREAFF.

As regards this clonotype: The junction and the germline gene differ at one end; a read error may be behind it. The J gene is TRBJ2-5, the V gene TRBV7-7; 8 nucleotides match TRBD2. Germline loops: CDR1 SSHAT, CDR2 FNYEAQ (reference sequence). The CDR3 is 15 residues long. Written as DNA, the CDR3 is TGTGCTAGCAGCGCCGCCGGCGGGGGGCGGGAGACCCAGTACTTC. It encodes CASSAAGGGRETQYF.

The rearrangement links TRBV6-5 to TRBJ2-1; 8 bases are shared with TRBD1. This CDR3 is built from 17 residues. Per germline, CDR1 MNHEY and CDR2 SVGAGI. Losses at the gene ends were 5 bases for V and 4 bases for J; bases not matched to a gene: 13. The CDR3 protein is CASSVLMTGDEYNEQFF. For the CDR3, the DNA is TGTGCCAGCAGTGTACTCATGACAGGGGATGAATACAATGAGCAGTTCTTC.

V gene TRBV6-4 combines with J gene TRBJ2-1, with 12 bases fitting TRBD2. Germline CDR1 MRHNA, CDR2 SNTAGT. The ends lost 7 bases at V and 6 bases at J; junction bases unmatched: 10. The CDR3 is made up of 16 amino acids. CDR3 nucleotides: TGTGCCAGCACCCTCTGGGGACTAGCGGGCCTCAATGAGCAGTTCTTC. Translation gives CASTLWGLAGLNEQFF.

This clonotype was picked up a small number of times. The chain's CDR3 is CASSYERPGDTQYF. The DNA of the CDR3 is TGTGCCAGCAGTTACGAGAGGCCGGGAGATACGCAGTATTTT. The chain recombines TRBV6-5 with TRBJ2-3; D unresolved. Germline V gives CDR1 MNHEY, CDR2 SVGAGI. This CDR3 contains 14 residues. Trimming removed 2 bases from V and 5 bases from J, with 11 bases in between.

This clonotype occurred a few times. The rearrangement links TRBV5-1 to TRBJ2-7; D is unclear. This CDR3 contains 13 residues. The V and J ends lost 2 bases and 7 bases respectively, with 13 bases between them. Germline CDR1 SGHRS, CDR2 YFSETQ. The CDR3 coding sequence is TGCGCCAGCAGCTTCAGAACGAACGGGGAGCAGTACTTC. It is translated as CASSFRTNGEQYF.

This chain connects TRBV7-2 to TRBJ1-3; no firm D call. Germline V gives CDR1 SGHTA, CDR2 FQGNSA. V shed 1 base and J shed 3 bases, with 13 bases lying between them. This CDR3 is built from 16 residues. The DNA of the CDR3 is TGTGCCAGCAGCTTAGAACTCACCCTAGGTGGAAACACCATATATTTT. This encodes CASSLELTLGGNTIYF.

CDR3 nucleotide sequence: TGCGCCAGCAGCTTGGCCGGGGAATTGAACACTGAAGCTTTCTTT. Its protein product is CASSLAGELNTEAFF. The chain has TRBV5-1 and TRBJ1-1; D is unclear. Trimming pared 0 bases from V and 0 bases from J, leaving 9 bases between. The CDR3 spans 15 residues. Germline V gene data show CDR1 as SGHRS and CDR2 as YFSETQ. Looking up the rest from reference TRBV5-1 and TRBJ1-1 gives the full variable domain: KAGVTQTPRYLIKTRGQQVTLSCSPISGHRSVSWYQQTPGQGLQFLFEYFSETQRNKGNFPGRFSGRQFSNSRSEMNVSTLELGDSALYLCASSLAGELNTEAFFGQGTRLTVV.

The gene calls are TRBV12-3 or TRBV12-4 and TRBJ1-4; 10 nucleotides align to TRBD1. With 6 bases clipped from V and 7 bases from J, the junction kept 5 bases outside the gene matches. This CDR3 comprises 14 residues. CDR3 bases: TGTGCCAGCAGCCCCGGGACAGGGGTTGAAAAACTGTTTTTT. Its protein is CASSPGTGVEKLFF.

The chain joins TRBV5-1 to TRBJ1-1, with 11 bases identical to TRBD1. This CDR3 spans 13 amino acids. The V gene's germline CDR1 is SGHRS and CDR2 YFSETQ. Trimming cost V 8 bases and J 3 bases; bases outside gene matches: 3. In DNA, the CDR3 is TGCGCCAGTTCGGGACAGGGGGACACTGAAGCTTTCTTT. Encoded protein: CASSGQGDTEAFF.

CDR3 sequence: CASGRGDLTEAFF. In nucleotides, the CDR3 is TGTGCTAGTGGACGGGGAGATCTCACTGAAGCTTTCTTT. The J gene is TRBJ1-1, the V gene TRBV12-5; D not resolved. Germline lookup yields CDR1 LGHNT and CDR2 FRNRAP. Trimming shortened V by 6 bases and J by 4 bases, and 12 bases separated the two germline ends. This CDR3 spans 13 amino acids.

The CDR3 region has the DNA TGCGCCAGCAGCTTGGGTGACAGGGTCCCCGGGGAGCTGTTTTTT. Its translation is CASSLGDRVPGELFF. V and J are TRBV5-1 and TRBJ2-2; 7 bases agree with TRBD1. After removal of 0 bases from V and 6 bases from J, the junction contained 5 bases not matched to a gene. The CDR3 contains 15 residues. CDR1 SGHRS and CDR2 YFSETQ come from the germline V gene.